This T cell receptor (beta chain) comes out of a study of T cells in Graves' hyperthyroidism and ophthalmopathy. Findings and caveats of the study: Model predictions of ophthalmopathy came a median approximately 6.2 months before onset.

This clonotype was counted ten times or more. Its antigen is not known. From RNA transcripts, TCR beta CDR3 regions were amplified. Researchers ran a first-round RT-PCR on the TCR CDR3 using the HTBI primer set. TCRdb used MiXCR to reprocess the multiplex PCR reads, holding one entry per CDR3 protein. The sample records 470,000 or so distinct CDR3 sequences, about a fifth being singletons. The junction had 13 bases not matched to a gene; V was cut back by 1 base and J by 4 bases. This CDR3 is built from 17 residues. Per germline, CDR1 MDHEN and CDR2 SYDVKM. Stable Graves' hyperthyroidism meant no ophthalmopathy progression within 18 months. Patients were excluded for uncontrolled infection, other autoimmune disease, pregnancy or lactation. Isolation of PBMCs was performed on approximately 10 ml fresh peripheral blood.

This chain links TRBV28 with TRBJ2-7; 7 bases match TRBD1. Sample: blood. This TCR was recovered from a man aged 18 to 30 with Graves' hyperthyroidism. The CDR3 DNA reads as TGTGCCAGCAGTTTATCTTGGGCACAGGGGCCTTCTTACGAGCAGTACTTC. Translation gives CASSLSWAQGPSYEQYF.